The present T cell receptor beta chain was sequenced within a study of cytomegalovirus exposure and HLA in healthy donors (dated by TCRdb to about 2017). Background for the entire study: According to a later analysis, one platform produced both the 120 validation repertoires and the 670 or so repertoires of the first cohort. The study aimed to test whether signatures of past pathogen exposure could be identified by cataloging public T cell receptors. Besides the first cohort of approximately 710 subjects, a separate validation cohort made up of over a hundred different subjects was used. The study combined high-throughput TCR immunosequencing, statistical association of individual TCRs with disease status, and machine learning to predict cytomegalovirus infection status. General conclusions and limits of the study: In vitro tests confirmed that a few of the cytomegalovirus-associated TCR beta chains recognize cytomegalovirus antigens. Most TCR sequences were seen in very few donors, while some public TCRs were found in many individuals. All 120 or so repertoires were used to score co-occurrence in the validation cohort in a later analysis, because that analysis had no HLA typing for the cohort. A total of 164 TCR beta chains were listed by the study as associated with cytomegalovirus. In both the original and validation cohorts, the classifier was reported to diagnose cytomegalovirus status with high specificity and sensitivity. It was suggested by the authors that the approach could potentially be generalized to other disease states and immunological phenotypes. Subsequent analysis determined that TCRs grouped into clusters in the first cohort also showed a tendency toward co-occurrence across the roughly 110 validation repertoires, and 90% to 95% of cluster scores exceeded 0.

Donors formed part of the validation cohort, which comprised some 120 subjects and was distinct from the first cohort of under 750 subjects. This clone appeared once. What antigen it recognizes has not been identified. No qualities accompany the bases; no much larger clone lies one base away. V is reduced by 1 base and J by 1 base, leaving a spacing of 10 bases between them. CDR3 length: 15 amino acids, cysteine to phenylalanine. The only DNA kept is the CDR3, 45 bases in frame from the first base. The germline V gene (reference sequence) yields SEHNR for CDR1 and FQNEAQ for CDR2. Receptors were amplified or captured by the immunoSEQ multiplex PCR assay. In the authors' own workflow: A statistical classification framework was built for diagnosing cytomegalovirus status from the catalog of TCR beta chain sequences. Here the immuneACCESS table is served through TCRdb, limited to in-frame sequences with V and J called. Missing clones are a known gap in these copies; in checked studies unresolved V genes cover under half, and the rest lacks a known reason. That table is the source of V, J and clone size, and D and trimming were worked out from the DNA. The sample contains 150,000 to 200,000 clones, 85% of them found a single time. The ten largest make up about 2% of the sample.

This TCR came from a man younger than 40 in good health and CMV-seropositive. The rearranged segments are TRBV7-9 and TRBJ1-1, with no confident D gene call. Sequenced material: PBMCs. At the DNA level, the sequence is TGTGCCAGCAGCTTAGTTTACGGGGAGAACACTGAAGCTTTCTTT. This translates into CASSLVYGENTEAFF.